Reported below is one T cell receptor beta chain. Its antigen is as yet unknown. Genomic DNA came from blood regulatory T cells gated CD4+ CD25-high CD127-low. The CDR3 has 13 residues. CDR1 and CDR2 (germline): GTSNPN, SVGIG (reference sequence). V dropped 5 bases and J dropped 4 bases, with 11 bases sitting between them. Sequenced by immunoSEQ multiplex PCR; TCRdb stores in-frame clones only, minus some. The sample holds tens of thousands of clones, 75% to 95% seen once. This entry comes from a study of regulatory and conventional T cells in RAG deficiency. Overall study findings and caveats: RAG-deficient patients showed markedly lower Shannon entropy and higher Simpson indices than control T-cell subsets.

The sample was also reused in another study, on regulatory T cells. That source adds: The PCR used 52 TRBV and 13 TRBJ primers.

Input material: Tregs sorted from blood. This clonotype was obtained from a human donor in good health. The gene calls are TRBV30 and TRBJ2-2; a possible D gene is TRBD1 (6 bases). CDR3 sequence reads: CAWCRQVTGELFF. The CDR3 DNA follows: TGTGCCTGGTGTCGACAGGTCACCGGGGAGCTGTTTTTT. Based on the CDR3 plus reference TRBV30 and TRBJ2-2, the full variable domain is SQTIHQWPATLVQPVGSPLSLECTVEGTSNPNLYWYRQAAGRGLQLLFYSVGIGQISSEVPQNLSASRPQDRQFILSSKKLLLSDSGFYLCAWCRQVTGELFFGEGSRLTVL.